The present entry profiles one T cell receptor beta chain with its context. Its antigen is unknown. The data derive from a study of T cell responses to AZD1222 COVID-19 vaccine. Points from the study as a whole: Most donors were white British, females outnumbered males, and clonal diversity was possibly underestimated. Two AZD1222 doses significantly raised spike-specific TCR breadth and depth over controls. Regions 160-218 and 743-854 dominated among vaccine-associated CD4 TCRs spanning spike.

Profiling relied on immunoSEQ multiplex PCR, and the TCRdb table lists in-frame clones only, not all of them. This sample has 100,000 or so clones, with more than 75% found just once. CDR1 and CDR2 from the germline V gene are LNHDA and SQIVND (reference sequence). V lost 6 bases, J lost 5 bases, and 10 bases lay in between. There are 13 residues in the CDR3. The clonotype comes from an adult who received the AZD1222 COVID-19 vaccine. The sequencing used peripheral blood, collected 28 days after the second AZD1222 dose. The V and J genes are TRBV19 and TRBJ2-2; D is perhaps TRBD2 (6 bases). CDR3 protein: CASSFGGTGELFF. The CDR3 DNA reads as TGTGCCAGTAGCTTTGGGGGGACCGGGGAGCTGTTTTTT.